Shown below are 5 T cell receptor beta chains from a single sample sequenced in a study of regulatory T cells in long-lasting Graves disease. Time point given: newly diagnosed GD, antithyroid drugs for less than 3 months. The TCR library was made from RNA that had been extracted from PBMCs in TRIzol. Construction of TCR beta libraries relied on iRepertoire HTBI primers and on Arm-PCR targeting CDR3 regions. TCRdb re-analysed the multiplex PCR reads in MiXCR, keeping a single row per CDR3 protein. The sample holds about 400,000 distinct CDR3 sequences, 15% seen once. A further study also used this sample, focusing on T cells in Graves' hyperthyroidism and ophthalmopathy.

Sequenced material: peripheral blood mononuclear cells (PBMCs), taken at new diagnosis, from a patient treated with antithyroid drugs. The receptors were sampled from a woman in her forties with Graves disease.

In this sample, this clonotype turned up many times. The chain joins TRBV19 to TRBJ2-6; no firm D call. Looked up from germline, CDR1 is LNHDA and CDR2 is SQIVND (reference sequence). CDR3 length equals 16 residues. V dropped 7 bases and J dropped 0 bases, with 13 bases sitting between them. In DNA form, the CDR3 reads TGTGCCAGTAATCAGGATCCGGTCTCTGGGGCCAACGTCCTGACTTTC. Protein sequence: CASNQDPVSGANVLTF.

This clonotype has at least ten counts. This chain uses TRBV28 with TRBJ2-1, with TRBD1 identical over 8 bases. Germline values: CDR1 MDHEN, CDR2 SYDVKM. This CDR3 has 18 amino acids. The junction had 15 bases not matched to a gene; V was cut back by 5 bases and J by 3 bases. CDR3 nucleotides: TGTGCCAGCAGTCCTCCCGCGGTTAACAGGGGGTTCTACAATGAGCAGTTCTTC. Its translation: CASSPPAVNRGFYNEQFF.

Note on this clonotype: Being one base from a much bigger clone, this may be a read error. The J gene is TRBJ2-1, the V gene TRBV6-1; 9 bases agree with TRBD2. The V segment lost 5 bases and the J segment 4 bases; nucleotides outside the gene matches: 18. The CDR3 has 19 residues. The germline CDR1 and CDR2 sequences are MNHNS and SASEGT. The CDR3 loop reads CASSHSLAAGGPDYNEQFF. DNA of the CDR3: TGTGCCAGCAGTCATTCCTTGGCAGCGGGAGGACCCGATTACAATGAGCAGTTCTTC.

The CDR3 nucleotides are TGTGCCTGGACACCCGGGCCCCCCGGGAACACCGGGGAGCTGTTTTTT. Protein: CAWTPGPPGNTGELFF. V is TRBV30 and J is TRBJ2-2; D remains ambiguous. The V and J ends lost 4 bases and 1 base respectively, with 16 bases between them. CDR3 length: 16 amino acids. Germline values: CDR1 GTSNPN, CDR2 SVGIG (reference sequence).

This chain links TRBV6-2 or TRBV6-3 with TRBJ2-2, with D perhaps matching TRBD1 (5 bases). The CDR3 spans 16 residues. In germline, CDR1 is MNHEY, CDR2 SVGEGT. V lost 5 bases, J lost 6 bases, and 19 bases lay in between. CDR3 in amino acids: CASSEEQEIGAGELFF. CDR3 DNA sequence: TGTGCCAGCAGTGAAGAGCAGGAGATAGGGGCCGGGGAGCTGTTTTTT.